These 13 T cell receptor beta chains were all obtained from the same sample, sequenced in a study of T cell responses to AZD1222 COVID-19 vaccine. Libraries were prepared by immunoSEQ multiplex PCR; TCRdb keeps only in-frame clonotypes and omits some of them. The sample consists of about 130,000 clones, roughly 87% of them appearing once. The sample was peripheral blood, taken 28 days after the second AZD1222 dose. The receptors stem from an adult who received the AZD1222 COVID-19 vaccine.

This rearrangement joins TRBV4-3 to TRBJ1-3, with a possible D match to TRBD1 (5 bases). CDR3 size: 14 residues. The germline gives CDR1 LGHNA, CDR2 YSLEER. Deletions cut 4 bases from V and 0 bases from J, with 7 bases between. The CDR3 protein is CASSRGGSGNTIYF. CDR3 in DNA: TGCGCCAGCAGCCGCGGGGGCTCTGGAAACACCATATATTTT.

V gene TRBV9 combines with J gene TRBJ2-1; D not resolved. This CDR3 region has 15 residues. Germline-derived CDR1 and CDR2 are SGDLS and YYNGEE. V lost 4 bases and J lost 2, with 13 bases in between. CDR3 DNA: TGTGCCAGCAGCTTCCGCAGTGGGGCCTACAATGAGCAGTTCTTC. Amino acids: CASSFRSGAYNEQFF.

J is TRBJ2-3 and V is TRBV4-2; D gene ambiguous. The CDR3 has 14 amino acids. V was shortened by 0 bases and J by 7 bases, with 11 bases between the two germline ends. Germline V CDR1 and CDR2: LGHNA, YNFKEQ. For the CDR3, the DNA is TGTGCCAGCAGCCAAGAAGTGAAGGCGCATACGCAGTATTTT. This translates into CASSQEVKAHTQYF.

The chain combines TRBV4-1 with TRBJ2-1; no definite D call. Germline V CDR1 and CDR2: MGHRA, YSYEKL. The V end was cut by 3 bases, the J end by 8 bases, with 26 bases between. The CDR3 contains 18 residues. The CDR3 sequence: CASSQIGRLSRGFDEQFF. In DNA, the CDR3 is TGCGCCAGCAGCCAGATAGGGCGGCTTAGCCGAGGCTTCGATGAGCAGTTCTTC.

The CDR3 protein is CASSPGQGMGTYNSPLHF. The CDR3 nucleotides read TGCGCCAGCAGCCCAGGACAGGGGATGGGCACCTATAATTCACCCCTCCACTTT. The chain has TRBV5-1 and TRBJ1-6; TRBD1 aligns across 9 bases. CDR3 length equals 18 residues. Trimming cost V 4 bases and J 2 bases; bases outside gene matches: 10. CDR1 is SGHRS and CDR2 is YFSETQ in the germline V gene.

V is TRBV5-6 and J is TRBJ2-3; D not resolved. Germline-derived CDR1 and CDR2 are SGHDT and YYEEEE. Trimming shortened V by 5 bases and J by 3 bases, and 10 bases separated the two germline ends. There are 13 residues in the CDR3. CDR3 amino acids: CASSFPPTDTQYF. CDR3 in DNA: TGTGCCAGCAGTTTCCCCCCGACAGATACGCAGTATTTT.

The V call is TRBV14, the J call TRBJ2-1; maybe TRBD2 (5 bases). Germline V lookup: CDR1 SGHDN, CDR2 FVKESK. This CDR3 region has 11 residues. Trimming stripped 6 bases from V and 6 bases from J, with 6 bases between. CDR3 coding DNA: TGTGCCAGCAGAGGACTCAATGAGCAGTTCTTC. Residues: CASRGLNEQFF.

The chain uses TRBV4-3 and TRBJ2-2, with D perhaps matching TRBD2 (5 bases). Trimming stripped 1 base from V and 6 bases from J, with 6 bases between. The CDR3 extends over 13 amino acids. Germline values: CDR1 LGHNA, CDR2 YSLEER. The CDR3 DNA is TGCGCCAGCAGCCAAGTGAGGGCCGGGGAGCTGTTTTTT. Residues: CASSQVRAGELFF.

The J gene is TRBJ1-6, the V gene TRBV15, with D unresolved. Germline loops: CDR1 LNHNV, CDR2 YYDKDF (reference sequence). V was clipped by 0 bases and J by 8 bases, with 5 bases between them. The CDR3 is 13 amino acids. Here the CDR3 DNA reads TGTGCCACCAGCAGAGATGAGGATTCACCCCTCCACTTT. The encoded protein is CATSRDEDSPLHF.

The chain links TRBV19 to TRBJ1-1, with no clear D. This CDR3 region has 11 residues. The V end was cut by 10 bases, the J end by 5 bases, with 11 bases between. Germline CDR1 reads LNHDA; CDR2 reads SQIVND (reference sequence). This CDR3 reads CAIMGGTEAFF. The CDR3 DNA sequence: TGTGCCATAATGGGTGGGACTGAAGCTTTCTTT.

The chain couples TRBV6-1 to TRBJ1-2; D is undetermined. The germline gives CDR1 MNHNS, CDR2 SASEGT. This CDR3 has 13 residues. Trimming left V 1 base short and J 6 bases short, with 9 bases between. CDR3 nucleotide sequence: TGTGCCAGCAGTGAAGGCCGGAACCATGGCTACACCTTC. Translation: CASSEGRNHGYTF.

The genes are TRBV7-2 and TRBJ1-2; possibly TRBD1 for D (6 bases). This CDR3 comprises 16 residues. Trimming took 1 base from V and 2 from J, leaving 14 bases between them. Germline CDR1 reads SGHTA; CDR2 reads FQGNSA. The CDR3 reads CASSLGFRGINYGYTF. The CDR3 DNA reads as TGTGCCAGCAGCTTAGGGTTCAGGGGAATAAACTATGGCTACACCTTC.

J is TRBJ1-1 and V is TRBV7-2; no clear D. Trimming left V 2 bases short and J 4 bases short, with 14 bases between. The germline gives CDR1 SGHTA, CDR2 FQGNSA. The length of the CDR3 is 15 residues. DNA for the CDR3: TGTGCCAGCAGCTTATCTTGGGCCCTGGGCACTGAAGCTTTCTTT. Amino acid sequence: CASSLSWALGTEAFF.